This T cell receptor beta chain came from a study of blood T cells in healthy people across ages. A second PCR of about 7 to 12 cycles used a sample-barcoded 5' primer and a J-beta primer mix. MiXCR, run by TCRdb on the 5' RACE reads, gives a single entry per CDR3 protein. The table has approximately 1,700,000 distinct CDR3 sequences, about two fifths seen once. The CDR3 is 15 amino acids. Between the trimmed V and J ends, which lost 0 bases and 2 bases, there was a span of 11 bases. The germline V gene encodes CDR1 DFQATT and CDR2 SNEGSKA (reference sequence). At least ten counts were recorded for this clonotype.

The TCR comes from a human donor in good health. V and J are TRBV20-1 and TRBJ2-4; possibly TRBD1 for D (5 bases). The sample taken for sequencing was blood. The DNA for the CDR3 is TGCAGTGCTAGAGACGTGGACAACTCCAAAAACATTCAGTACTTC. Protein sequence: CSARDVDNSKNIQYF.